These 32 T cell receptor beta chains were all obtained from the same sample, sequenced in a study of cytomegalovirus exposure and HLA in healthy donors. Method: immunoSEQ multiplex PCR; TCRdb's copy keeps in-frame clones and lacks some. The profile shows 120,000 to 150,000 clones, around 84% of them singletons. Sequenced: PBMCs. Receptors were obtained from a man between 18 and 29 years old in good health and CMV-seropositive.

This chain links TRBV7-8 with TRBJ1-2; TRBD1 matches 9 bases. This CDR3 is 15 amino acids long. V shed 5 bases and J 2 bases; nucleotides not matched to a gene: 6. CDR1 is SGHVS and CDR2 is FQNEAQ in the germline V gene. The CDR3 DNA follows: TGTGCCAGCAGCCCGACAGGGGGTACCAACTATGGCTACACCTTC. Translated, it gives CASSPTGGTNYGYTF.

This clone was recorded once. The chain couples TRBV6-5 to TRBJ2-7; possible D gene TRBD2, 7 bases. The CDR3 has 15 amino acids. Trimming removed 3 bases at V and 2 bases at J, with 14 bases between. CDR1 and CDR2 from the germline V gene are MNHEY and SVGAGI. The CDR3 sequence: CASSYQGGGTYEQYF. CDR3 nucleotides: TGTGCCAGCAGTTATCAAGGCGGGGGCACCTACGAGCAGTACTTC.

V gene TRBV4-1 combines with J gene TRBJ2-1; TRBD2 matches 7 bases. V lost 0 bases to trimming and J lost 5 bases; unmatched junction nucleotides: 13. The CDR3 length is 18 residues. Looked up from germline, CDR1 is MGHRA and CDR2 is YSYEKL. The chain's CDR3 is CASSQDETSRRTNNEQFF. The DNA of the CDR3 is TGCGCCAGCAGCCAAGATGAGACTAGCCGTAGAACCAACAATGAGCAGTTCTTC.

This sequence joins TRBV9 and TRBJ2-2, with TRBD2 identical over 12 bases. CDR3 length equals 16 residues. Germline V gene lookup returns CDR1 SGDLS and CDR2 YYNGEE. The V and J ends lost 4 bases and 6 bases, in that order; junction bases with no gene match: 7. Here the CDR3 DNA reads TGTGCCAGCAGCACCGGACTAGCGGGGTTGGCCGGGGAGCTGTTTTTT. The encoded protein is CASSTGLAGLAGELFF.

This clone was seen a handful of times. This chain connects TRBV5-5 to TRBJ1-2, with 11 bases lining up with TRBD1. This CDR3 is built from 17 residues. Germline V CDR1 and CDR2: SGHKS, YYEKEE (reference sequence). With V trimmed by 0 bases and J by 5 bases, 9 bases remained unmatched. CDR3 in amino acids: CASSLGTGGRGIYGYTF. The CDR3 region has the DNA TGTGCCAGCAGCTTGGGGACAGGGGGCCGAGGAATATATGGCTACACCTTC.

The gene calls are TRBV14 and TRBJ2-4; TRBD1 is a possible D gene (5 bases). The length of the CDR3 is 14 residues. Looked up from germline, CDR1 is SGHDN and CDR2 is FVKESK. The V gene lost 1 base and the J gene lost 7 bases, with 11 bases spanning the gap. The CDR3 nucleotides are TGTGCCAGCAGCCAAGTCTTTCCAGGGAACATTCAGTACTTC. Translating gives CASSQVFPGNIQYF.

The rearrangement uses TRBV7-9 and TRBJ2-7; D not resolved. Trimming pared 1 base from V and 2 bases from J, leaving 6 bases between. The CDR3 contains 13 residues. Looked up from germline, CDR1 is SEHNR and CDR2 is FQNEAQ (reference sequence). CDR3 DNA sequence: TGTGCCAGCAGCTTAGAGGCGGCCTACGAGCAGTACTTC. It encodes CASSLEAAYEQYF.

The J gene is TRBJ2-7, the V gene TRBV10-1; the D gene is possibly TRBD1 (6 bases). The ends were cut back, 0 bases at V and 0 bases at J, with 12 bases in the middle. CDR1 and CDR2 from the germline V gene are WNHNN and SYGVQD (reference sequence). This CDR3 contains 16 residues. The chain's CDR3 is CASSESRTASSYEQYF. In nucleotides, the CDR3 is TGCGCCAGCAGTGAGTCGCGGACAGCGAGCTCCTACGAGCAGTACTTC.

The chain uses TRBV6-5 and TRBJ2-3, with 8 bases that match TRBD2. V shed 0 bases and J 3 bases; nucleotides not matched to a gene: 2. There are 15 residues in the CDR3. CDR1 MNHEY and CDR2 SVGAGI come from the germline V gene. The DNA of the CDR3 is TGTGCCAGCAGTTACTCAGCGGGAGTAACAGATACGCAGTATTTT. Translation: CASSYSAGVTDTQYF.

This sequence joins TRBV9 and TRBJ1-1; D is unresolved. Per germline, CDR1 SGDLS and CDR2 YYNGEE. The CDR3 extends over 15 amino acids. V was cut by 0 bases and J by 0 bases, with 9 bases left in between. CDR3 nucleotide sequence: TGTGCCAGCAGCGTAGATTCGGAGATGAACACTGAAGCTTTCTTT. It encodes CASSVDSEMNTEAFF.

The chain joins TRBV7-3 to TRBJ2-3, with D hard to call. Germline V CDR1 and CDR2: SGHTA, FQGTGA. Trimming stripped 5 bases from V and 2 bases from J, with 14 bases between. This CDR3 region has 15 residues. CDR3 region: CASSPRGSLTDTQYF. CDR3 DNA: TGTGCCAGCAGCCCTCGAGGCAGCCTCACAGATACGCAGTATTTT.

This chain links TRBV18 with TRBJ1-5; D is unclear. CDR3 size: 15 residues. The germline CDR1 and CDR2 sequences are KGHSH and LQKENI. The V gene lost 3 bases and the J gene lost 2 bases, with 11 bases spanning the gap. The CDR3 is CASSPTREGNQPQHF. The CDR3 DNA is TGTGCCAGCTCACCGACTCGGGAGGGCAATCAGCCCCAGCATTTT.

The V call is TRBV2, the J call TRBJ2-1; 10 bases map to TRBD1. V was pared by 7 bases and J by 4 bases, with 4 bases of the junction left unmatched. Looked up from germline, CDR1 is SNHLY and CDR2 is FYNNEI. The CDR3 has 14 residues. CDR3 coding DNA: TGTGCCAGCACTAGGGACAGGGGTTACAATGAGCAGTTCTTC. Its translation is CASTRDRGYNEQFF.

This clone came up once. This sequence joins TRBV5-1 and TRBJ2-5, with 7 bases lining up with TRBD2. The CDR3 spans 16 residues. V lost 3 bases to trimming and J lost 5 bases; unmatched junction nucleotides: 13. The V gene's germline CDR1 is SGHRS and CDR2 YFSETQ. CDR3 in amino acids: CASSSGPREAMETQYF. DNA for the CDR3: TGCGCCAGCAGCTCTGGACCCCGGGAGGCTATGGAGACCCAGTACTTC.

This chain joins TRBV27 and TRBJ1-4, with 10 bases that match TRBD1. The junction had 8 bases not matched to a gene; V was cut back by 6 bases and J by 7 bases. Germline CDR1 and CDR2: MNHEY and SMNVEV (reference sequence). The CDR3 sequence is 15 residues long. CDR3 amino acids: CASRLTGGRVEKLFF. In DNA form, the CDR3 reads TGTGCCAGCAGGCTGACAGGGGGCCGGGTTGAAAAACTGTTTTTT.

The chain combines TRBV28 with TRBJ1-4; 8 nucleotides align to TRBD1. V was pared by 3 bases and J by 0 bases, with 3 bases of the junction left unmatched. The germline V gene encodes CDR1 MDHEN and CDR2 SYDVKM. CDR3 size: 16 residues. DNA of the CDR3: TGTGCCAGCAGTTTTATCAGGGGGCCAACTAATGAAAAACTGTTTTTT. Its protein product is CASSFIRGPTNEKLFF. Variable domain in full (rest from reference TRBV28 and TRBJ1-4): DVKVTQSSRYLVKRTGEKVFLECVQDMDHENMFWYRQDPGLGLRLIYFSYDVKMKEKGDIPEGYSVSREKKERFSLILESASTNQTSMYLCASSFIRGPTNEKLFFGSGTQLSVL.

Only one count was recorded for this clone. The chain is built from TRBV19 and TRBJ2-7; D perhaps matches TRBD2 (6 bases). Looked up from germline, CDR1 is LNHDA and CDR2 is SQIVND (reference sequence). The CDR3 has 13 amino acids. Trimming stripped 6 bases from V and 4 bases from J, with 13 bases between. The chain's CDR3 is CASSRDGGYEQYF. In nucleotides, the CDR3 is TGTGCCAGTAGCAGGGACGGGGGATACGAGCAGTACTTC.

The DNA of the CDR3 is TGTGCCAGCAGTAGCTGGCTAGCGGGGACAGATACGCAGTATTTT. Translated, it gives CASSSWLAGTDTQYF. The chain joins TRBV6-5 to TRBJ2-3, with 9 bases aligning to TRBD2. Germline V gene data show CDR1 as MNHEY and CDR2 as SVGAGI. J was trimmed by 3 bases and V by 5 bases; bases with no gene match: 6. The CDR3 sequence is 15 residues long.

The chain carries TRBV21-1 and TRBJ1-5. TRBV21-1 is reported as a pseudogene. The CDR3 extends over 14 amino acids. CDR3 DNA: TGTGCCAGACGGTCCCCGGTGAGCAATCAGCCCCAGCATTTT. Translation gives CARRSPVSNQPQHF.

The sample holds one count of this clone. This chain joins TRBV18 and TRBJ1-2; 7 bases are a match to TRBD1. CDR3 length equals 15 residues. Per the germline V gene, CDR1 is KGHSH and CDR2 is LQKENI. The V segment lost 3 bases and the J segment 7 bases; nucleotides outside the gene matches: 11. CDR3 sequence reads: CASSPQNRGYGGYTF. For the CDR3, the DNA is TGTGCCAGCTCACCCCAAAACAGGGGATACGGTGGCTACACCTTC.

This chain uses TRBV6-1 with TRBJ1-2; D possibly corresponds to TRBD1 (6 bases). This CDR3 is built from 12 residues. With 6 bases removed from V and 8 bases from J, the gap between germline ends came to 13 bases. Germline lookup yields CDR1 MNHNS and CDR2 SASEGT. CDR3 region: CASRLKTGGYTF. The CDR3 nucleotides read TGTGCCAGCAGACTCAAGACAGGAGGCTACACCTTC.

The rearrangement uses TRBV6-1 and TRBJ2-7; 7 nucleotides line up with TRBD2. The CDR3 is made up of 15 amino acids. After removal of 3 bases from V and 2 bases from J, the junction contained 7 bases not matched to a gene. Germline CDR1 reads MNHNS; CDR2 reads SASEGT. The CDR3 protein is CASSEGGGFPYEQYF. CDR3 nucleotide sequence: TGTGCCAGCAGTGAGGGGGGAGGGTTTCCCTACGAGCAGTACTTC.

This chain joins TRBV27 and TRBJ1-4, with D perhaps TRBD1 (5 bases). The CDR3 is made up of 16 amino acids. Looked up from germline, CDR1 is MNHEY and CDR2 is SMNVEV (reference sequence). V was pared by 1 base and J by 10 bases, with 19 bases between. The CDR3 loop is CASSLYSWQGSRKLFF. In DNA form, the CDR3 reads TGTGCCAGCAGTTTATATTCGTGGCAGGGTTCTAGAAAACTGTTTTTT.

There are a few counts of this clone. This chain joins TRBV29-1 and TRBJ1-2; TRBD1 matches 8 bases. Germline lookup yields CDR1 SQVTM and CDR2 ANQGSEA. CDR3 size: 14 residues. V lost 2 bases and J lost 4; bases outside the gene matches: 6. CDR3 protein: CSVESRGRSYGYTF. Written as DNA, the CDR3 is TGCAGCGTTGAAAGCAGGGGGCGCAGCTATGGCTACACCTTC.

This rearrangement joins TRBV2 to TRBJ1-4; the D gene is possibly TRBD1 (6 bases). The CDR3 contains 15 residues. Trimming removed 10 bases from V and 4 bases from J, with 19 bases in between. Germline assignment: CDR1 SNHLY and CDR2 FYNNEI. The chain's CDR3 is CATSKVQGLNEKLFF. The CDR3 region has the DNA TGTGCCACCAGCAAAGTACAGGGTCTTAATGAAAAACTGTTTTTT.

The chain has TRBV19 and TRBJ2-4; D may be TRBD1 (5 bases). Trimming removed 5 bases from V and 0 bases from J, with 11 bases in between. This CDR3 contains 15 residues. The germline CDR1 and CDR2 sequences are LNHDA and SQIVND (reference sequence). The CDR3 here is CASSDRLLAKNIQYF. The CDR3 nucleotides read TGTGCCAGTAGTGACAGACTCCTAGCCAAAAACATTCAGTACTTC.

The rearrangement links TRBV7-9 to TRBJ1-1; D call uncertain. The germline V gene has CDR1 SEHNR and CDR2 FQNEAQ (reference sequence). The CDR3 is made up of 13 amino acids. The V gene lost 1 base and the J gene lost 4 bases, with 7 bases spanning the gap. This CDR3 is CASSLVRGTEAFF. CDR3 bases: TGTGCCAGCAGCTTAGTGCGAGGCACTGAAGCTTTCTTT.

The rearrangement links TRBV5-4 to TRBJ2-3; no firm D call. Per germline, CDR1 SGHNT and CDR2 YYREEE (reference sequence). There are 12 residues in the CDR3. The V end lost 5 bases, the J end lost 1 base, and 5 bases lay between the germline ends. The CDR3: CASRRGTDTQYF. The CDR3 bases are TGTGCCAGCAGGAGAGGCACAGATACGCAGTATTTT.

The chain links TRBV18 to TRBJ1-1, with TRBD1 matching 7 bases. CDR1 and CDR2 from the germline V gene are KGHSH and LQKENI. The length of the CDR3 is 13 residues. V was pared by 4 bases and J by 1 base, with 0 bases of the junction left unmatched. The CDR3: CASSQGANTEAFF. CDR3 in DNA: TGTGCCAGCTCACAGGGGGCGAACACTGAAGCTTTCTTT.

The chain couples TRBV7-8 to TRBJ1-2; TRBD1 matches at 8 bases. CDR1 and CDR2 (germline): SGHVS, FQNEAQ. Trimming removed 5 bases from V and 5 bases from J; junction bases left unmatched: 13. CDR3 length: 16 residues. The CDR3 DNA reads as TGTGCCAGCAGCCGGGACAGGACCCCTGGGATTTATGGCTACACCTTC. This gives the protein CASSRDRTPGIYGYTF.

This sequence joins TRBV6-5 and TRBJ2-2; D gene ambiguous. Per the germline V gene, CDR1 is MNHEY and CDR2 is SVGAGI. V was trimmed by 2 bases and J by 4 bases, leaving 5 bases between them. The CDR3 runs to 13 residues. The CDR3 sequence: CASSYDSTGELFF. The CDR3 bases are TGTGCCAGCAGTTACGATAGCACCGGGGAGCTGTTTTTT.

The chain couples TRBV5-1 to TRBJ1-1; 7 bases map to TRBD1. The CDR3 is 12 residues long. CDR1 is SGHRS and CDR2 is YFSETQ in the germline V gene. With V trimmed by 5 bases and J by 8 bases, 6 bases remained unmatched. Here the CDR3 reads CASSRDRHEAFF. The CDR3 nucleotides are TGCGCCAGCAGTCGGGACAGACACGAAGCTTTCTTT.